The 27 T cell receptor beta chains reported below all come from one sample, sequenced in a study of T cell responses to AZD1222 COVID-19 vaccine (TCRdb year 2021). Library construction relied on the immunoSEQ multiplex PCR assay. Entries here come from immuneACCESS through TCRdb and include only in-frame sequences with V and J called. Some clones fail to appear in such tables; in the studies checked, an unresolved V gene covers under half of the shortfall, and the cause of the remainder is unknown. The sample data list around 150,000 clones, and 85% of these were observed just once. Around 8% of the sample is in the top ten clones. Read against the paper, the sample's time point label means: about 28 days (+/-7) after the second vaccine dose. The treatment or condition label, read with the paper, signifies: meningococcal conjugate vaccine given as trial control. Here the sequenced sample was peripheral blood, taken 28 days after the second dose of the MenACWY control vaccine. The origin of the receptors is an adult who received the MenACWY meningococcal vaccine as a control.

This chain joins TRBV6-5 and TRBJ2-3; 8 positions match TRBD2. This CDR3 spans 14 amino acids. The germline CDR1 and CDR2 sequences are MNHEY and SVGAGI. J gave up 4 bases and V 5 bases, and 5 bases lay outside the gene matches. In nucleotides, the CDR3 is TGTGCCAGCAGTACAGCGGGAGACCCAGATACGCAGTATTTT. This codes for CASSTAGDPDTQYF.

The chain is built from TRBV18 and TRBJ1-3; no clear D gene. The V and J ends lost 0 bases and 0 bases respectively, with 12 bases between them. This CDR3 is 17 amino acids long. CDR1 is KGHSH, CDR2 LQKENI, per germline. CDR3 sequence: CASSPPFPESSGNTIYF. The CDR3 region has the DNA TGTGCCAGCTCACCACCTTTCCCGGAAAGCTCTGGAAACACCATATATTTT.

This clone was observed a handful of times. The chain links TRBV6-6 to TRBJ2-6, with D possibly being TRBD2 (5 bases). The CDR3 covers 20 residues. V shed 5 bases and J shed 0 bases, with 23 bases lying between them. Germline V CDR1 and CDR2: MNHNY, SVGAGI (reference sequence). The CDR3 DNA reads as TGTGCCAGCAGTCACCGAGGGTTGGCAGGCTCCCTCTCTGGGGCCAACGTCCTGACTTTC. As protein: CASSHRGLAGSLSGANVLTF.

The V and J genes are TRBV10-3 and TRBJ1-2; unclear D gene. CDR1 and CDR2 (germline): ENHRY, SYGVKD. Between the trimmed V and J ends, which lost 0 bases and 2 bases, there was a span of 7 bases. The CDR3 sequence is 14 residues long. The CDR3 region is CAISESRQNYGYTF. The CDR3 bases are TGTGCCATCAGTGAGTCGAGGCAAAACTATGGCTACACCTTC.

The chain uses TRBV5-4 and TRBJ2-2, with TRBD2 as a possible D gene (5 bases). Trimming left V 4 bases short and J 7 bases short, with 14 bases between. CDR1 SGHNT and CDR2 YYREEE come from the germline V gene (reference sequence). The CDR3 covers 14 residues. In nucleotides, the CDR3 is TGTGCCAGCAGCCCTCGGGCGGGCGTCGGGGAGCTGTTTTTT. Its translation: CASSPRAGVGELFF.

This chain connects TRBV7-3 to TRBJ2-3; the match to TRBD2 covers 11 bases. The CDR3 is 18 residues long. V lost 5 bases and J lost 4; bases outside the gene matches: 14. CDR1 and CDR2 (germline): SGHTA, FQGTGA. The chain's CDR3 is CASSPRPILAGVPDTQYF. In DNA form, the CDR3 reads TGTGCCAGCAGCCCCCGACCCATACTAGCGGGAGTCCCAGATACGCAGTATTTT.

The CDR3 DNA is TGTGCCAGTAGTATAGTGGCCGCCGGGACACAGATCCCTGAAAAACTGTTTTTT. It yields the protein CASSIVAAGTQIPEKLFF. The chain joins TRBV19 to TRBJ1-4, with D maybe TRBD1 (6 bases). CDR1 LNHDA and CDR2 SQIVND come from the germline V gene (reference sequence). Trimming took 1 base from V and 7 from J, leaving 22 bases between them. There are 18 residues in the CDR3.

Notes on this clone: Other DNA sequences within the sample encode an identical CDR3. The chain carries TRBV6-2 or TRBV6-3 and TRBJ2-7, with 7 bases fitting TRBD1. CDR3 length: 13 amino acids. Germline CDR1 reads MNHEY; CDR2 reads SVGEGT. With 4 bases clipped from V and 0 bases from J, the junction kept 0 bases outside the gene matches. The CDR3 here is CASSWDSSYEQYV. Here the CDR3 DNA reads TGTGCCAGCAGTTGGGACAGCTCCTACGAGCAGTACGTC.

This sequence joins TRBV4-2 and TRBJ2-3, with 7 nucleotides matching TRBD2. Germline CDR1 reads LGHNA; CDR2 reads YNFKEQ. CDR3 length equals 14 residues. The ends lost 5 bases at V and 0 bases at J; junction bases unmatched: 2. CDR3 nucleotides: TGTGCCAGCAGCGCGACTAGCAGCACAGATACGCAGTATTTT. Translation gives CASSATSSTDTQYF.

V and J are TRBV12-3 or TRBV12-4 and TRBJ1-5; no clear D gene. Trimming left V 2 bases short and J 6 bases short, with 2 bases between. This CDR3 is built from 11 residues. For the CDR3, the DNA is TGTGCCAGCAGTTTAAGTCAGCCCCAGCATTTT. It encodes CASSLSQPQHF.

This chain's CDR3 is CASSFPLVGSNEQFF. Here the CDR3 DNA reads TGTGCCAGCAGTTTCCCCCTTGTAGGAAGCAATGAGCAGTTCTTC. The genes are TRBV6-2 or TRBV6-3 and TRBJ2-1; no firm D call. CDR1 MNHEY and CDR2 SVGEGT come from the germline V gene. The CDR3 has 15 amino acids. Trimming removed 4 bases at V and 6 bases at J, with 16 bases between.

V is TRBV2 and J is TRBJ2-1; 12 bases are a match to TRBD2. V lost 4 bases to trimming and J lost 8 bases; unmatched junction nucleotides: 6. Germline V gene data show CDR1 as SNHLY and CDR2 as FYNNEI. This CDR3 contains 15 residues. CDR3 in amino acids: CASSVLASGRDEQFF. The DNA for the CDR3 is TGTGCCAGCAGTGTCCTTGCTAGCGGGAGGGATGAGCAGTTCTTC.

The V call is TRBV30, the J call TRBJ1-2, with unresolved D. Germline loops: CDR1 GTSNPN, CDR2 SVGIG (reference sequence). The CDR3 is made up of 11 amino acids. Trimming pared 6 bases from V and 4 bases from J, leaving 9 bases between. CDR3 region: CACAFGYGYTF. The CDR3, as DNA: TGTGCCTGTGCTTTTGGCTATGGCTACACCTTC.

The chain recombines TRBV2 with TRBJ1-1, with a tentative D call TRBD1 (5 bases). With 6 bases removed from V and 2 bases from J, the gap between germline ends came to 10 bases. Germline V gene data show CDR1 as SNHLY and CDR2 as FYNNEI. The CDR3 sequence is 13 residues long. CDR3 protein: CASSQDSNTEAFF. CDR3 coding DNA: TGTGCCAGCAGCCAAGACAGCAACACTGAAGCTTTCTTT.

This clone showed up just a few times. This sequence joins TRBV7-9 and TRBJ2-2, with D possibly TRBD1 on 6 matching bases. V was shortened by 3 bases and J by 8 bases, with 16 bases between the two germline ends. CDR1 and CDR2 (germline): SEHNR, FQNEAQ (reference sequence). The CDR3 sequence is 15 residues long. Here the CDR3 DNA reads TGTGCCAGCAGCTTTTCCTCAGGGGAGTCGGGGGAGCTGTTTTTT. The encoded protein is CASSFSSGESGELFF.

V usage is TRBV5-5 and J usage is TRBJ2-5; D call uncertain. Germline CDR1 SGHKS, CDR2 YYEKEE (reference sequence). The V end was cut by 4 bases, the J end by 5 bases, with 12 bases between. CDR3 length: 13 amino acids. DNA of the CDR3: TGTGCCAGCAGCGTCCCCCCCGGGGAGACCCAGTACTTC. The encoded protein is CASSVPPGETQYF. The full variable domain, completed using reference TRBV5-5 and TRBJ2-5, is DAGVTQSPTHLIKTRGQQVTLRCSPISGHKSVSWYQQVLGQGPQFIFQYYEKEERGRGNFPDRFSARQFPNYSSELNVNALLLGDSALYLCASSVPPGETQYFGPGTRLLVL.

The V call is TRBV5-1, the J call TRBJ2-2, with 7 nucleotides matching TRBD1. CDR3 length: 15 amino acids. J gave up 5 bases and V 4 bases, and 8 bases lay outside the gene matches. Per germline, CDR1 SGHRS and CDR2 YFSETQ. The CDR3 DNA reads as TGCGCCAGCAGCCAACAGGGGATTGATACCGGGGAGCTGTTTTTT. The encoded protein is CASSQQGIDTGELFF. Filled out from reference TRBV5-1 and TRBJ2-2, the complete variable domain reads KAGVTQTPRYLIKTRGQQVTLSCSPISGHRSVSWYQQTPGQGLQFLFEYFSETQRNKGNFPGRFSGRQFSNSRSEMNVSTLELGDSALYLCASSQQGIDTGELFFGEGSRLTVL.

V gene TRBV27 combines with J gene TRBJ1-2, with D perhaps TRBD1 (5 bases). Trimming left V 3 bases short and J 0 bases short, with 14 bases between. CDR3 length equals 16 residues. Per germline, CDR1 MNHEY and CDR2 SMNVEV (reference sequence). The DNA for the CDR3 is TGTGCCAGCAGTTTGAGGGGTACCCTTACTAACTATGGCTACACCTTC. This gives the protein CASSLRGTLTNYGYTF.

As concerns this clone: This specimen includes other DNA sequences encoding the same CDR3. This rearrangement joins TRBV19 to TRBJ2-1, with unresolved D. From germline, CDR1 is LNHDA and CDR2 SQIVND (reference sequence). Deletions cut 3 bases from V and 3 bases from J, with 9 bases between. CDR3 length: 14 residues. The CDR3 nucleotides are TGTGCCAGTAGTATCTCGCTATACTACAATGAGCAGTTCTTC. As protein: CASSISLYYNEQFF.

The rearrangement joins TRBV14 to TRBJ2-2, with D uncertain. Trimming stripped 0 bases from V and 3 bases from J, with 17 bases between. There are 18 residues in the CDR3. Germline V gene lookup returns CDR1 SGHDN and CDR2 FVKESK. CDR3 sequence reads: CASSQEWPLIEYTGELFF. The CDR3 coding sequence is TGTGCCAGCAGCCAAGAATGGCCGTTAATAGAGTACACCGGGGAGCTGTTTTTT.

The chain recombines TRBV10-1 with TRBJ2-5; either TRBD1 or TRBD2 may fit D (5 bases each). This CDR3 comprises 15 residues. Germline assignment: CDR1 WNHNN and CDR2 SYGVQD (reference sequence). With 6 bases removed from V and 2 bases from J, the gap between germline ends came to 16 bases. CDR3 protein: CASRKRGEKQETQYF. The CDR3 region has the DNA TGCGCCAGCAGGAAGAGGGGCGAAAAACAAGAGACCCAGTACTTC.

CDR3 protein: CASSHPISTSGRKGNEQFF. CDR3 sequence (DNA): TGCGCCAGCAGCCACCCTATCTCGACTAGCGGGAGGAAGGGCAATGAGCAGTTCTTC. The chain is built from TRBV4-1 and TRBJ2-1; 13 nucleotides line up with TRBD2. V gave up 3 bases and J gave up 6 bases; unmatched junction bases: 14. The CDR3 contains 19 residues. The germline V gene encodes CDR1 MGHRA and CDR2 YSYEKL.

V usage is TRBV19 and J usage is TRBJ2-7; TRBD1 matches 11 bases. Trimming at V came to 7 bases and at J to 4 bases, leaving 6 bases not matched to a gene. CDR3 length: 14 amino acids. The V gene's germline CDR1 is LNHDA and CDR2 SQIVND (reference sequence). The CDR3 sequence: CASTPGTGGYEQYF. Written as DNA, the CDR3 is TGTGCCAGTACCCCCGGGACAGGGGGTTACGAGCAGTACTTC. Together with reference TRBV19 and TRBJ2-7, the CDR3 gives the full variable domain: DGGITQSPKYLFRKEGQNVTLSCEQNLNHDAMYWYRQDPGQGLRLIYYSQIVNDFQKGDIAEGYSVSREKKESFPLTVTSAQKNPTAFYLCASTPGTGGYEQYFGPGTRLTVT.

CDR3 in amino acids: CATSRQSAILLGEQFF. CDR3 nucleotide sequence: TGTGCCACCAGTCGACAATCAGCAATCCTCTTAGGGGAGCAGTTCTTC. The chain joins TRBV24-1 to TRBJ2-1, with D unresolved. The CDR3 is made up of 16 amino acids. Germline values: CDR1 KGHDR, CDR2 SFDVKD. Trimming cost V 6 bases and J 10 bases, with 24 bases left between them.

The chain employs TRBV9 and TRBJ1-5; D is unresolved. V lost 0 bases, J lost 7 bases, and 8 bases lay in between. This CDR3 spans 13 amino acids. Germline values: CDR1 SGDLS, CDR2 YYNGEE. The CDR3 sequence: CASSVGAWQPQHF. The DNA of the CDR3 is TGTGCCAGCAGCGTAGGGGCCTGGCAGCCCCAGCATTTT.

The chain carries TRBV5-1 and TRBJ1-5; D gene uncertain. CDR3 length equals 14 residues. Trimming stripped 1 base from V and 2 bases from J, with 7 bases between. The germline gives CDR1 SGHRS, CDR2 YFSETQ. CDR3 residues: CASSLWGGNQPQHF. The CDR3 bases are TGCGCCAGCAGCTTGTGGGGAGGCAATCAGCCCCAGCATTTT.

The rearrangement uses TRBV5-1 and TRBJ2-3; D possibly matches TRBD1 or TRBD2 (5 bases each). The length of the CDR3 is 18 residues. The germline CDR1 and CDR2 sequences are SGHRS and YFSETQ. Trimming removed 2 bases at V and 0 bases at J, with 19 bases between. In DNA form, the CDR3 reads TGCGCCAGCAGCTTTATCCCAGACCGGGACGGAAGCACAGATACGCAGTATTTT. Amino acid sequence: CASSFIPDRDGSTDTQYF.